Listed below are T cell receptor beta chains from one sample, sequenced in a study of Graves' ophthalmopathy and Graves' hyperthyroidism. TCRdb called the multiplex PCR reads again in MiXCR, with one record for every CDR3 protein. Here the sample spans approximately 210,000 distinct CDR3 sequences, 25% to 35% being singletons. Sample: peripheral blood. Source of these receptors: a man aged 50 to 59 with Graves' ophthalmopathy. Each CDR3 is given with its conserved first and last residue. A D gene is named only where the DNA matches it firmly. Expanded clones are given a class, and other clones once, few, many or no size at all.

clone_size j_call d_call v_call cdr3_aa cdr3_nt
many TRBJ1-1 - TRBV10-3 CAISGDRAEAFF TGTGCCATCTCGGGGGATCGGGCTGAAGCTTTCTTT
many TRBJ2-7 TRBD1 TRBV20-1 CSARAGTGPFYEQYF TGCAGTGCTAGAGCAGGGACAGGGCCTTTTTACGAGCAGTACTTC
- TRBJ2-7 - TRBV5-1 CASSYRPGLSSYEQYF TGCGCCAGCAGCTACAGACCGGGGCTAAGCTCCTACGAGCAGTACTTC
few TRBJ2-7 TRBD1 TRBV7-2 CASSWPDRNSYEQYF TGTGCCAGCAGCTGGCCGGACAGGAACTCCTACGAGCAGTACTTC
many TRBJ2-5 - TRBV4-2 CASSQVGGGEQETQYF TGTGCCAGCAGCCAAGTTGGCGGGGGCGAACAAGAGACCCAGTACTTC
many TRBJ1-1 - TRBV7-9 CASSPTGYTEAFF TGTGCCAGCAGTCCTACAGGTTACACTGAAGCTTTCTTT
- TRBJ1-1 TRBD1 TRBV7-2 CASSLDRGREAFF TGTGCCAGCAGCTTGGACAGGGGTCGTGAAGCTTTCTTT
many TRBJ2-7 TRBD2 TRBV11-2 CASSQRERAYEQYF TGTGCCAGCAGCCAGCGGGAACGGGCCTACGAGCAGTACTTC
many TRBJ2-7 TRBD1 TRBV6-1 CASSEVGTGYEQYF TGTGCCAGCAGTGAAGTAGGGACAGGCTACGAGCAGTACTTC
many TRBJ2-7 - TRBV28 CASSSGTLSWYF TGTGCCAGCAGTTCCGGGACCCTGAGTTGGTACTTC
- TRBJ1-5 - TRBV12-3/TRBV12-4 CASSAGTDNQPQHF TGTGCCAGCAGCGCAGGGACTGACAATCAGCCCCAGCATTTT
- TRBJ2-7 TRBD1 TRBV12-3/TRBV12-4 CASSWTGEQYF TGTGCCAGCAGTTGGACAGGCGAGCAGTACTTC
many TRBJ2-7 TRBD1 TRBV7-9 CANSSGTGGYEQYF TGTGCCAACAGCTCCGGGACAGGGGGCTACGAGCAGTACTTC
many TRBJ2-7 TRBD1 TRBV2 CASSETGQEYEQYF TGTGCCAGCAGTGAAACGGGACAGGAGTACGAGCAGTACTTC
many TRBJ1-1 - TRBV6-1 CASNHKEDVLNTEAFF TGTGCCAGCAACCACAAAGAGGACGTTTTGAACACTGAAGCTTTCTTT
once TRBJ2-4 TRBD2 TRBV6-2/TRBV6-3 CASSYPPGSGNAKNIQYF TGTGCCAGCAGTTACCCCCCGGGGAGCGGGAACGCCAAAAACATTCAGTACTTC
many TRBJ2-5 TRBD1 TRBV2 CASGLDRVKRETQYF TGTGCCAGCGGATTAGACAGGGTCAAGAGAGAGACCCAGTACTTC
many TRBJ1-2 - TRBV19 CASRRNRANYGYTF TGTGCGAGTAGAAGGAACAGGGCCAACTATGGCTACACCTTC
many TRBJ1-1 - TRBV29-1 CSVEVEGTGRTEAFF TGCAGCGTTGAAGTGGAGGGAACAGGGAGGACTGAAGCTTTCTTT
many TRBJ1-1 - TRBV12-3/TRBV12-4 CASTLTGEAFF TGTGCCAGCACTCTCACAGGGGAAGCTTTCTTT
many TRBJ2-7 - TRBV30 CAWTQDSHYEQYF TGTGCCTGGACCCAAGACTCCCACTACGAGCAGTACTTC
many TRBJ2-2 - TRBV6-2/TRBV6-3 CASKPLIANTGELFF TGTGCCAGCAAACCACTAATCGCGAACACCGGGGAGCTGTTTTTT
many TRBJ1-2 TRBD1 TRBV29-1 CSVGRGQGESNYGYTF TGCAGCGTTGGCAGGGGACAGGGGGAATCAAACTATGGCTACACCTTC
- TRBJ1-1 TRBD1 TRBV27 CASRQTGFMNTEAFF TGTGCCAGCAGGCAGACAGGGTTTATGAACACTGAAGCTTTCTTT
many TRBJ2-2 - TRBV11-2 CASSLVENTGELFF TGTGCCAGCAGCTTAGTTGAGAACACCGGGGAGCTGTTTTTT
many TRBJ1-6 - TRBV3-1 CASSQEGVRADSPLHF TGTGCCAGCAGCCAAGAAGGTGTCAGGGCGGATTCACCCCTCCACTTT
- TRBJ1-2 TRBD1 TRBV12-3/TRBV12-4 CASSLRDSYGYTF TGTGCCAGCAGTTTAAGGGACAGCTATGGCTACACCTTC
- TRBJ2-6 TRBD1 TRBV10-3 CAISGGQVSPSISGANVLTF TGTGCCATCAGCGGGGGACAGGTCAGCCCGTCCATCTCTGGGGCCAACGTCCTGACTTTC
many TRBJ2-2 TRBD1 TRBV2 CASRKRQGALNTGELFF TGTGCCAGCAGAAAGCGACAGGGGGCCCTGAACACCGGGGAGCTGTTTTTT
few TRBJ2-4 - TRBV30 CAWSGITVKNIQYF TGTGCCTGGAGTGGAATCACTGTCAAAAACATTCAGTACTTC
many TRBJ1-1 - TRBV27 CASSPIGLTEAFF TGTGCCAGCAGTCCCATAGGGCTCACTGAAGCTTTCTTT
many TRBJ2-5 TRBD2 TRBV5-1 CASSPGTTRETQYF TGCGCCAGCAGCCCCGGGACTACACGAGAGACCCAGTACTTC
many TRBJ1-2 - TRBV28 CASSDPGQEVTNYGYTF TGTGCCAGCAGTGACCCGGGACAAGAAGTTACTAACTATGGCTACACCTTC
- TRBJ2-5 - TRBV12-3/TRBV12-4 CASSRTPDIQETQYF TGTGCCAGCAGCCGGACCCCAGACATCCAAGAGACCCAGTACTTC
- TRBJ1-1 - TRBV7-6 CASIPSLFGTQTEAFF TGTGCCAGCATCCCCTCCCTTTTCGGGACCCAAACTGAAGCTTTCTTT